The 31 T cell receptor beta chains reported below all come from one sample, sequenced in a study of radiotherapy plus CTLA-4 blockade in lung cancer. The assay was immunoSEQ multiplex PCR, and TCRdb's table has in-frame clones only and misses some. The data show about 84,000 clones, with roughly 70% seen just once and roughly an eighth held by the top ten. This sample comprised peripheral blood, obtained from a patient treated with radiotherapy plus ipilimumab. These receptors all stem from a human donor with non-small cell lung cancer that progressed on radiotherapy plus ipilimumab.

There are a few counts of this clone. The chain joins TRBV11-3 to TRBJ2-7; no clear D gene. The V and J ends lost 1 base and 3 bases respectively, with 7 bases between them. The CDR3 has 13 residues. CDR1 is SGHNT and CDR2 is YENEEA in the germline V gene. The CDR3 loop reads CASSLGPNYEQYF. The CDR3 DNA reads as TGTGCCAGCAGCTTAGGTCCGAACTACGAGCAGTACTTC.

CDR3 loop: CASSPAGQRRLSTEAFF. The CDR3 DNA follows: TGTGCCAGCAGCCCCGCGGGACAGAGGCGATTGAGCACTGAAGCTTTCTTT. This rearrangement joins TRBV5-4 to TRBJ1-1, with 7 bases aligning to TRBD1. V shed 4 bases and J 4 bases; nucleotides not matched to a gene: 16. Germline values: CDR1 SGHNT, CDR2 YYREEE (reference sequence). This CDR3 is built from 17 residues.

The chain couples TRBV27 to TRBJ2-1; D not certain. From germline, CDR1 is MNHEY and CDR2 SMNVEV (reference sequence). CDR3 length: 18 amino acids. V lost 2 bases and J lost 0, with 17 bases in between. The CDR3 DNA sequence: TGTGCCAGCAGTTTAAGGGCCCCCAGAGTTCGCTCCTACAATGAGCAGTTCTTC. It yields the protein CASSLRAPRVRSYNEQFF.

The gene calls are TRBV6-5 and TRBJ1-2; D may be TRBD1 (6 bases). Trimming cost V 9 bases and J 2 bases, with 13 bases left between them. Germline V CDR1 and CDR2: MNHEY, SVGAGI. This CDR3 spans 13 amino acids. CDR3 residues: CASRTERNYGYTF. CDR3 nucleotide sequence: TGTGCCAGTAGGACAGAGCGAAACTATGGCTACACCTTC.

The table lists this clone with a few counts. The chain joins TRBV18 to TRBJ2-6, with unresolved D. There are 16 residues in the CDR3. V was shortened by 1 base and J by 0 bases, with 7 bases between the two germline ends. In germline, CDR1 is KGHSH, CDR2 LQKENI. This CDR3 reads CASSPQGPSGANVLTF. CDR3 DNA: TGTGCCAGCTCACCACAGGGCCCCTCTGGGGCCAACGTCCTGACTTTC.

The CDR3 sequence is CSAKGTLGNEQFF. CDR3 sequence (DNA): TGCAGCGCCAAAGGGACCTTGGGGAATGAGCAGTTCTTC. The V gene is TRBV29-1, the J gene TRBJ2-1; either TRBD1 or TRBD2 may supply D (5 bases each). Trimming cost V 7 bases and J 7 bases, with 17 bases left between them. The CDR3 loop spans 13 amino acids. Germline V CDR1 and CDR2: SQVTM, ANQGSEA.

This chain uses TRBV28 with TRBJ1-2; TRBD1 aligns across 7 bases. Trimming cost V 3 bases and J 4 bases; bases outside gene matches: 8. This CDR3 has 15 amino acids. Germline V gene lookup returns CDR1 MDHEN and CDR2 SYDVKM. The CDR3 sequence is CASSFSDRPLYGYTF. The DNA of the CDR3 is TGTGCCAGCAGTTTTTCGGACAGGCCTCTCTATGGCTACACCTTC.

The CDR3 region is CASSFPFDADTQYF. CDR3 coding DNA: TGTGCCAGCAGTTTTCCATTTGACGCAGATACGCAGTATTTT. This chain joins TRBV28 and TRBJ2-3, with unresolved D. Trimming removed 3 bases at V and 4 bases at J, with 11 bases between. This CDR3 is built from 14 residues. Germline V gene data show CDR1 as MDHEN and CDR2 as SYDVKM.

This rearrangement joins TRBV18 to TRBJ2-2; a weak D match, TRBD2 (5 bases). V was clipped by 6 bases and J by 6 bases, with 20 bases between them. This CDR3 has 16 amino acids. The germline CDR1 and CDR2 sequences are KGHSH and LQKENI. The CDR3 DNA reads as TGTGCCAGCTCCCCCGGGATAACAAACGCCGCCGGGGAGCTGTTTTTT. Translating gives CASSPGITNAAGELFF.

This chain connects TRBV2 to TRBJ2-7; D is ambiguous. CDR1 is SNHLY, CDR2 FYNNEI, per germline. V was trimmed by 7 bases and J by 0 bases, leaving 4 bases between them. The CDR3 is made up of 11 amino acids. The CDR3 reads CASTSSYEQYF. CDR3 sequence (DNA): TGTGCCAGCACTTCCTCCTACGAGCAGTACTTC. Full variable domain (rest looked up from reference TRBV2 and TRBJ2-7): EPEVTQTPSHQVTQMGQEVILRCVPISNHLYFYWYRQILGQKVEFLVSFYNNEISEKSEIFDDQFSVERPDGSNFTLKIRSTKLEDSAMYFCASTSSYEQYFGPGTRLTVT.

This chain uses TRBV7-3 with TRBJ1-1; D is perhaps TRBD1 (6 bases). The germline V gene has CDR1 SGHTA and CDR2 FQGTGA. The ends were cut back, 5 bases at V and 2 bases at J, with 12 bases in the middle. This CDR3 comprises 14 residues. The CDR3, as DNA: TGTGCCAGCAGCGCCGGGGGGGCCAACACTGAAGCTTTCTTT. Its protein is CASSAGGANTEAFF.

This clone appeared a few times. The chain has TRBV7-9 and TRBJ1-4; TRBD1 is a possible D gene (6 bases). V lost 8 bases and J 8 bases, leaving 18 bases between the germline ends. This CDR3 spans 14 amino acids. Germline V gene sequence: CDR1 SEHNR, CDR2 FQNEAQ (reference sequence). The DNA for the CDR3 is TGTGCCAGCGGACCATCAGGGGCGGGCGAAAAACTGTTTTTT. Protein: CASGPSGAGEKLFF.

V gene TRBV2 combines with J gene TRBJ1-2; tentatively, D is TRBD1 (6 bases). There are 15 residues in the CDR3. The V end was cut by 2 bases, the J end by 5 bases, with 15 bases between. Germline V gene lookup returns CDR1 SNHLY and CDR2 FYNNEI. In DNA, the CDR3 is TGTGCCAGCAGTGAAATGAGGGGGGGAGGTTATGGCTACACCTTC. This gives the protein CASSEMRGGGYGYTF.

The chain uses TRBV27 and TRBJ2-3; TRBD2 matches at 14 bases. V was clipped by 7 bases and J by 5 bases; unmatched bases: 5. The CDR3 totals 15 residues. The germline V gene has CDR1 MNHEY and CDR2 SMNVEV (reference sequence). The CDR3 is CASTKGLAGVDTQYF. In DNA form, the CDR3 reads TGTGCCAGCACCAAGGGACTAGCGGGAGTAGATACGCAGTATTTT.

This clone is medium-sized (0.01 to 0.1%) in the sample. J is TRBJ2-2 and V is TRBV7-2; D is possibly TRBD2 (7 bases). Trimming pared 7 bases from V and 6 bases from J, leaving 12 bases between. The CDR3 totals 13 residues. From germline, CDR1 is SGHTA and CDR2 FQGNSA. CDR3 nucleotides: TGTGCCAGCACCGAGGGGGGGTCCGGGGAGCTGTTTTTT. Translation gives CASTEGGSGELFF.

V and J are TRBV6-5 and TRBJ2-5; TRBD1 matches at 8 bases. CDR1 is MNHEY, CDR2 SVGAGI, per germline. Trimming took 7 bases from V and 2 from J; bases not matched to a gene: 3. The CDR3 contains 13 residues. The CDR3 here is CASTRQGQETQYF. CDR3 coding DNA: TGTGCCAGCACCAGACAGGGGCAAGAGACCCAGTACTTC.

J is TRBJ1-5 and V is TRBV19; tentatively, D is TRBD1 (5 bases). Trimming left V 2 bases short and J 0 bases short, with 8 bases between. From germline, CDR1 is LNHDA and CDR2 SQIVND (reference sequence). The CDR3 loop spans 15 amino acids. CDR3 nucleotide sequence: TGTGCCAGTAGTATAAAGGGGTATAGCAATCAGCCCCAGCATTTT. Amino acids: CASSIKGYSNQPQHF.

V is TRBV5-1 and J is TRBJ1-2; no reliable D call. Trimming shortened V by 2 bases and J by 4 bases, and 12 bases separated the two germline ends. Germline CDR1 is SGHRS and CDR2 is YFSETQ. The CDR3 runs to 14 residues. DNA of the CDR3: TGCGCCAGCAGCTTCTCAGGTCCAGCCTATGGCTACACCTTC. Amino acid sequence: CASSFSGPAYGYTF.

The chain combines TRBV28 with TRBJ2-1; 7 positions match TRBD2. V gave up 7 bases and J gave up 8 bases; unmatched junction bases: 11. The length of the CDR3 is 14 residues. The germline V gene has CDR1 MDHEN and CDR2 SYDVKM. For the CDR3, the DNA is TGTGCCAGCATAGGTCCCGGGAGCGGGGATGAGCAGTTCTTC. Translating gives CASIGPGSGDEQFF.

V usage is TRBV11-2 and J usage is TRBJ2-7, with TRBD1 as a possible D gene (6 bases). CDR1 and CDR2 from the germline V gene are SGHAT and FQNNGV. CDR3 length: 15 amino acids. Trimming took off 6 bases at V and 0 bases at J, with 15 bases between the two ends. CDR3 loop: CASSSQQGYSYEQYF. Written as DNA, the CDR3 is TGTGCCAGCAGTTCCCAGCAGGGGTACTCCTACGAGCAGTACTTC.

V and J are TRBV6-1 and TRBJ2-7, with D tentatively TRBD1 (6 bases). CDR3 size: 13 residues. Germline V gene sequence: CDR1 MNHNS, CDR2 SASEGT. V lost 5 bases, J lost 3 bases, and 11 bases lay in between. The CDR3 loop is CASSPTGIYEQYF. The CDR3 coding sequence is TGTGCCAGCAGTCCCACAGGGATCTACGAGCAGTACTTC.

V usage is TRBV18 and J usage is TRBJ1-5, with D perhaps TRBD1 (5 bases). The CDR3 is 14 amino acids. V was shortened by 3 bases and J by 5 bases, with 11 bases between the two germline ends. Germline V CDR1 and CDR2: KGHSH, LQKENI. CDR3 sequence: CASSPGGGDQPQHF. CDR3 nucleotide sequence: TGTGCCAGCTCACCCGGTGGGGGAGATCAGCCCCAGCATTTT.

This clone was seen a handful of times. This chain uses TRBV30 with TRBJ1-3; D may be TRBD1 (5 bases). Trimming cost V 5 bases and J 0 bases, with 11 bases left between them. Germline assignment: CDR1 GTSNPN and CDR2 SVGIG (reference sequence). CDR3 length: 14 residues. CDR3 protein: CAWDGTYSGNTIYF. DNA of the CDR3: TGTGCCTGGGACGGGACCTACTCTGGAAACACCATATATTTT.

The chain recombines TRBV6-5 with TRBJ2-5, with TRBD2 matching 14 bases. Per the germline V gene, CDR1 is MNHEY and CDR2 is SVGAGI. CDR3 length: 14 residues. V was clipped by 9 bases and J by 6 bases; unmatched bases: 6. The CDR3 loop reads CASRLAGGKKTQYF. The CDR3, as DNA: TGTGCCAGTCGACTAGCGGGAGGGAAAAAGACCCAGTACTTC.

This clone was observed a few times. The chain carries TRBV5-1 and TRBJ1-1; D gene ambiguous. Deletions cut 1 base from V and 3 bases from J, with 7 bases between. This CDR3 comprises 13 residues. The germline CDR1 and CDR2 sequences are SGHRS and YFSETQ. This chain's CDR3 is CASSLSQYTEAFF. DNA of the CDR3: TGCGCCAGCAGCTTGTCTCAGTACACTGAAGCTTTCTTT. The complete variable domain, with remaining parts taken from reference TRBV5-1 and TRBJ1-1, reads KAGVTQTPRYLIKTRGQQVTLSCSPISGHRSVSWYQQTPGQGLQFLFEYFSETQRNKGNFPGRFSGRQFSNSRSEMNVSTLELGDSALYLCASSLSQYTEAFFGQGTRLTVV.

This clone was found once. This chain joins TRBV28 and TRBJ1-5, with TRBD1 identical over 7 bases. CDR1 is MDHEN and CDR2 is SYDVKM in the germline V gene. The CDR3 covers 17 residues. The V gene end was trimmed by 8 bases and the J gene end by 3 bases; junction bases not matched to a gene: 16. CDR3 residues: CASPPGTETGPNQPQHF. The DNA for the CDR3 is TGTGCCAGCCCCCCCGGGACAGAGACTGGGCCCAATCAGCCCCAGCATTTT.

This chain uses TRBV5-6 with TRBJ2-2, with D unresolved. CDR1 is SGHDT, CDR2 YYEEEE, per germline. The CDR3 is made up of 16 amino acids. Between the trimmed V and J ends, which lost 4 bases and 2 bases, there was a span of 15 bases. The CDR3 region is CASSPVGIRNTGELFF. CDR3 sequence (DNA): TGTGCCAGCAGCCCTGTGGGGATCCGAAACACCGGGGAGCTGTTTTTT.

The sample holds a few counts of this clone. The chain links TRBV19 to TRBJ1-6; D is ambiguous. This CDR3 has 15 amino acids. The V gene lost 0 bases and the J gene lost 10 bases, with 13 bases spanning the gap. Germline CDR1 is LNHDA and CDR2 is SQIVND (reference sequence). CDR3 residues: CASSIDLGYGSPLHF. DNA for the CDR3: TGTGCCAGTAGTATAGATCTGGGGTACGGCTCACCCCTCCACTTT.

The CDR3 protein is CASSYEYQATEAFF. CDR3 bases: TGTGCCAGCAGCTACGAATACCAGGCCACTGAAGCTTTCTTT. This chain joins TRBV5-6 and TRBJ1-1; no clear D. The CDR3 sequence is 14 residues long. CDR1 and CDR2 (germline): SGHDT, YYEEEE. V lost 3 bases, J lost 4 bases, and 13 bases lay in between.

The chain carries TRBV6-5 and TRBJ1-1; D is unclear. Trimming took 6 bases from V and 7 from J, leaving 21 bases between them. The CDR3 contains 15 residues. Germline loops: CDR1 MNHEY, CDR2 SVGAGI. The CDR3 is CASSFSPTRSGEAFF. The CDR3 nucleotides read TGTGCCAGCAGCTTTTCCCCCACCCGTTCTGGTGAAGCTTTCTTT.

The V call is TRBV7-9, the J call TRBJ1-1; D is unresolved. This CDR3 has 12 residues. CDR1 SEHNR and CDR2 FQNEAQ come from the germline V gene (reference sequence). Trimming stripped 5 bases from V and 1 base from J, with 5 bases between. CDR3 DNA sequence: TGTGCCAGCAGCCCCTCGAACACTGAAGCTTTCTTT. Translating gives CASSPSNTEAFF.